One and the same sample provided the 22 T cell receptor beta chains below, sequenced in a study. Here immunoSEQ multiplex PCR was the method, and the copy in TCRdb shows in-frame clones only, minus some. The sample comprises around 49,000 clones, over 90% of which are singletons, and around 11% rests with the top ten. Sample: PBMCs. The receptors were sampled from a man aged 40-49 years with rheumatoid arthritis.

The sample holds one count of this clone. V is TRBV5-1 and J is TRBJ2-7; 8 positions agree with TRBD1. CDR1 is SGHRS, CDR2 YFSETQ, per germline. V lost 1 base, J lost 6 bases, and 9 bases stayed unmatched. CDR3 length: 15 residues. CDR3 coding DNA: TGCGCCAGCAGCTTGTTAGAGACAGGGGTCGGCGAGCAGTACTTC. Amino acids: CASSLLETGVGEQYF.

This chain joins TRBV28 and TRBJ2-2; 8 bases match TRBD1. Germline loops: CDR1 MDHEN, CDR2 SYDVKM. The CDR3 is 17 residues long. V dropped 6 bases and J dropped 0; count of bases not matched to a gene: 9. In DNA, the CDR3 is TGTGCCAGCAGACAAGCTACAGGGGGACCGAACACCGGGGAGCTGTTTTTT. It is translated as CASRQATGGPNTGELFF.

The rearrangement links TRBV4-2 to TRBJ1-5; tentative D call: TRBD1 (6 bases). Germline V lookup: CDR1 LGHNA, CDR2 YNFKEQ. The CDR3 extends over 17 amino acids. The V end was cut by 3 bases, the J end by 6 bases, with 21 bases between. This CDR3 reads CASSQGQGGGFRQPQHF. In DNA, the CDR3 is TGTGCCAGCAGCCAGGGACAAGGGGGTGGTTTTCGTCAGCCCCAGCATTTT.

This sequence joins TRBV18 and TRBJ1-1, with D perhaps TRBD1 (6 bases). Per the germline V gene, CDR1 is KGHSH and CDR2 is LQKENI. Trimming removed 7 bases at V and 0 bases at J, with 9 bases between. The CDR3 runs to 13 residues. CDR3 nucleotide sequence: TGTGCCAGCTTCCGGGACATGAACACTGAAGCTTTCTTT. Translating it yields CASFRDMNTEAFF.

The chain recombines TRBV18 with TRBJ2-7; D not resolved. From germline, CDR1 is KGHSH and CDR2 LQKENI. This CDR3 contains 13 residues. Between the trimmed V and J ends, which lost 1 base and 6 bases, there was a span of 10 bases. DNA of the CDR3: TGTGCCAGCTCACCACGCGAGTATGGCGAGCAGTACTTC. This sequence encodes CASSPREYGEQYF.

This clone showed up just once. This chain connects TRBV11-2 to TRBJ2-1; the D gene is possibly TRBD2 (7 bases). The V end was cut by 5 bases, the J end by 4 bases, with 18 bases between. The germline CDR1 and CDR2 sequences are SGHAT and FQNNGV. The CDR3 is made up of 16 amino acids. The CDR3 region is CASSKGGGPTYNEQFF. The CDR3 coding sequence is TGTGCCAGCAGCAAAGGGGGAGGGCCAACTTACAATGAGCAGTTCTTC.

The chain employs TRBV12-5 and TRBJ1-1, with 8 bases identical to TRBD1. The CDR3 consists of 17 residues. The V gene's germline CDR1 is LGHNT and CDR2 FRNRAP. Losses at the gene ends were 2 bases for V and 0 bases for J; bases not matched to a gene: 8. The CDR3 DNA sequence: TGTGCTAGTGGTTTGACCGGACAGGGACCCATGAACACTGAAGCTTTCTTT. Encoded protein: CASGLTGQGPMNTEAFF.

The CDR3 region has the DNA TGTGCCAGCAGCCGGGCGGGGCCGTCCTACGAGCAGTACTTC. This codes for CASSRAGPSYEQYF. The chain couples TRBV3-1 (or the pseudogene TRBV3-2) to TRBJ2-7; D perhaps matches TRBD2 (6 bases). Germline-derived CDR1 and CDR2 are LGHDT and YNNKEL (reference sequence). The CDR3 spans 14 residues. V was pared by 4 bases and J by 1 base, with 11 bases between.

CDR3 sequence (DNA): TGTGCCAGCAGCTTACGCAGTAACACTGAAGCTTTCTTT. Its protein product is CASSLRSNTEAFF. This chain links TRBV7-3 with TRBJ1-1; D uncertain. The V and J ends lost 2 bases and 2 bases respectively, with 6 bases between them. From germline, CDR1 is SGHTA and CDR2 FQGTGA. This CDR3 comprises 13 residues. Together with reference TRBV7-3 and TRBJ1-1, the CDR3 gives the full variable domain: GAGVSQTPSNKVTEKGKYVELRCDPISGHTALYWYRQSLGQGPEFLIYFQGTGAADDSGLPNDRFFAVRPEGSVSTLKIQRTERGDSAVYLCASSLRSNTEAFFGQGTRLTVV.

The chain links TRBV5-1 to TRBJ2-2; a possible D gene is TRBD2 (5 bases). This CDR3 contains 14 residues. CDR1 and CDR2 from the germline V gene are SGHRS and YFSETQ. V lost 5 bases, J lost 2 bases, and 10 bases lay in between. CDR3 nucleotide sequence: TGCGCCAGCAGGAGGGATTATAACACCGGGGAGCTGTTTTTT. It encodes CASRRDYNTGELFF.

CDR3: CASAGGGYEQYF. CDR3 in DNA: TGTGCCAGCGCCGGGGGAGGCTACGAGCAGTACTTC. This chain links TRBV9 with TRBJ2-7; D possibly corresponds to TRBD2 (6 bases). V dropped 7 bases and J dropped 3 bases, with 11 bases sitting between them. The CDR3 spans 12 residues. Germline lookup yields CDR1 SGDLS and CDR2 YYNGEE.

This clone was counted a single time. V usage is TRBV6-6 and J usage is TRBJ1-2, with D possibly matching TRBD1 (5 bases). Germline CDR1 reads MNHNY; CDR2 reads SVGAGI (reference sequence). CDR3 length equals 15 residues. The ends were cut back, 5 bases at V and 0 bases at J, with 13 bases in the middle. The CDR3 reads CASSRQSGANYGYTF. The CDR3 DNA sequence: TGTGCCAGCAGTCGACAGTCCGGGGCTAACTATGGCTACACCTTC.

The genes are TRBV7-2 and TRBJ1-3; a weak D match, TRBD1 (6 bases). The CDR3 covers 15 residues. Germline V lookup: CDR1 SGHTA, CDR2 FQGNSA. V gave up 5 bases and J gave up 3 bases, with 14 bases separating them. CDR3 residues: CASSNRQAVGNTIYF. The CDR3 coding sequence is TGTGCCAGCAGCAACCGACAGGCGGTTGGAAACACCATATATTTT. The variable domain in full, with the rest retrieved from reference TRBV7-2 and TRBJ1-3, is GAGVSQSPSNKVTEKGKDVELRCDPISGHTALYWYRQSLGQGLEFLIYFQGNSAPDKSGLPSDRFSAERTGGSVSTLTIQRTQQEDSAVYLCASSNRQAVGNTIYFGEGSWLTVV.

The chain uses TRBV5-4 and TRBJ2-6; D might be TRBD1 (6 bases). The germline V gene encodes CDR1 SGHNT and CDR2 YYREEE (reference sequence). The V end was cut by 4 bases, the J end by 3 bases, with 17 bases between. The CDR3 extends over 17 amino acids. The CDR3 DNA follows: TGTGCCAGCAGCGGCGACAGGAAAGAAAGTGGGGCCAACGTCCTGACTTTC. Translation: CASSGDRKESGANVLTF. Full variable domain (outside the CDR3, taken from reference TRBV5-4 and TRBJ2-6): ETGVTQSPTHLIKTRGQQVTLRCSSQSGHNTVSWYQQALGQGPQFIFQYYREEENGRGNFPPRFSGLQFPNYSSELNVNALELDDSALYLCASSGDRKESGANVLTFGAGSRLTVL.

V and J are TRBV5-1 and TRBJ2-3, with 7 bases matching TRBD1. The CDR3 consists of 15 residues. The germline gives CDR1 SGHRS, CDR2 YFSETQ. V trimming: 4 bases; J trimming: 0 bases; junction bases outside the gene matches: 5. The CDR3: CASSMDRPSTDTQYF. The CDR3 DNA follows: TGCGCCAGCAGCATGGACAGGCCTAGCACAGATACGCAGTATTTT.

The CDR3 here is CASSLVPTSYEQYF. DNA of the CDR3: TGTGCCAGCAGCTTAGTCCCCACCTCCTACGAGCAGTACTTC. The chain employs TRBV7-9 and TRBJ2-7; no clear D gene. Deletions cut 1 base from V and 0 bases from J, with 7 bases between. CDR3 length: 14 amino acids. The germline V gene encodes CDR1 SEHNR and CDR2 FQNEAQ (reference sequence).

The V call is TRBV18, the J call TRBJ2-5; either TRBD1 or TRBD2 may fit D (5 bases each). Germline-derived CDR1 and CDR2 are KGHSH and LQKENI. Trimming stripped 5 bases from V and 2 bases from J, with 9 bases between. The CDR3 contains 13 residues. CDR3 protein: CASSEGRQETQYF. Here the CDR3 DNA reads TGTGCCAGCTCAGAGGGGCGACAAGAGACCCAGTACTTC.

The V call is TRBV19, the J call TRBJ2-3, with D unresolved. Germline lookup yields CDR1 LNHDA and CDR2 SQIVND (reference sequence). The CDR3 sequence is 13 residues long. With 5 bases removed from V and 5 bases from J, the gap between germline ends came to 11 bases. The CDR3: CASSSWTGDTQYF. CDR3 bases: TGTGCCAGTAGTTCCTGGACCGGAGATACGCAGTATTTT.

V and J are TRBV5-1 and TRBJ2-3; TRBD2 matches at 9 bases. Germline V lookup: CDR1 SGHRS, CDR2 YFSETQ. The CDR3 is 17 residues long. With 4 bases clipped from V and 2 bases from J, the junction kept 11 bases outside the gene matches. The CDR3 bases are TGCGCCAGCAGCACACTCCAGGGACTAGCCTTCACAGATACGCAGTATTTT. This gives the protein CASSTLQGLAFTDTQYF. The full variable domain, in which reference TRBV5-1 and TRBJ2-3 provide the parts outside the CDR3, is KAGVTQTPRYLIKTRGQQVTLSCSPISGHRSVSWYQQTPGQGLQFLFEYFSETQRNKGNFPGRFSGRQFSNSRSEMNVSTLELGDSALYLCASSTLQGLAFTDTQYFGPGTRLTVL.

The chain recombines TRBV10-3 with TRBJ1-1; no reliable D call. The germline gives CDR1 ENHRY, CDR2 SYGVKD. V was shortened by 0 bases and J by 7 bases, with 15 bases between the two germline ends. The CDR3 has 15 residues. The CDR3 region is CAISESMVRRFEAFF. CDR3 DNA: TGTGCCATCAGTGAGTCTATGGTGCGGCGCTTTGAAGCTTTCTTT.

The chain carries TRBV13 and TRBJ2-7; D might be TRBD2 (5 bases). Germline values: CDR1 PRHDT, CDR2 FYEKMQ (reference sequence). The CDR3 is 13 residues long. Trimming removed 5 bases at V and 3 bases at J, with 11 bases between. The DNA of the CDR3 is TGTGCCAGCAGCATCAGGACTGTCTACGAGCAGTACTTC. Protein: CASSIRTVYEQYF.

V is TRBV9 and J is TRBJ2-1; 7 bases are shared with TRBD2. The CDR3 length is 16 residues. After removal of 3 bases from V and 5 bases from J, the junction contained 11 bases not matched to a gene. The germline V gene has CDR1 SGDLS and CDR2 YYNGEE. CDR3 nucleotides: TGTGCCAGCAGCGGACCCAGACTAGCCCCAGACAATGAGCAGTTCTTC. Translated, it gives CASSGPRLAPDNEQFF. The entire variable domain, with the rest obtained from reference TRBV9 and TRBJ2-1, is as follows: DSGVTQTPKHLITATGQRVTLRCSPRSGDLSVYWYQQSLDQGLQFLIQYYNGEERAKGNILERFSAQQFPDLHSELNLSSLELGDSALYFCASSGPRLAPDNEQFFGPGTRLTVL.